This TCR beta chain originates from a study of shared clonotypes between healthy human individuals. Germline CDR1 reads SNHLY; CDR2 reads FYNNEI. The CDR3 has 16 amino acids. The V end was cut by 7 bases, the J end by 3 bases, with 19 bases between. Deep-level assay runs were performed. Assay: immunoSEQ multiplex PCR; the TCRdb copy retains only in-frame clones and omits some. The repertoire holds 600,000 to 800,000 clones, with roughly 72% as singletons. Sequencing was performed on memory CD4+ T cells sorted from blood. Sample subset: CD45RA-negative fraction. The V and J genes are TRBV2 and TRBJ1-5; D unresolved. The clonotype originates from a woman younger than 45 in good health. CDR3 loop: CASKGPGAGPNQPQHF. In DNA, the CDR3 is TGTGCCAGCAAAGGCCCCGGAGCAGGCCCCAATCAGCCCCAGCATTTT.